This T cell receptor (beta chain) was recorded in a study of shared clonotypes between healthy human individuals. Study background: CD8 memory received one plate per donor, CD8 naive two, CD4 memory three and CD4 naive three.

CDR3 size: 16 residues. Trimming cost V 5 bases and J 5 bases; bases outside gene matches: 14. Germline V gene data show CDR1 as SGHTA and CDR2 as FQGNSA. Assay used: immunoSEQ multiplex PCR; TCRdb lists only in-frame clones, some missing. The sample includes millions of clones, roughly 95% seen only once; the top ten take roughly 0.13%. The chain recombines TRBV7-2 with TRBJ2-5, with TRBD2 matching over 7 bases. The specimen sequenced was naive CD4+ T cells sorted from blood. The subset was: CD45RA+ positively selected. This receptor was obtained from a man younger than 35 in good health. CDR3 residues: CASSPNGGIFGETQYF. The CDR3 region has the DNA TGTGCCAGCAGCCCCAACGGGGGGATTTTTGGGGAGACCCAGTACTTC.